A selection of T cell receptor beta chains follows, all from one sample in a study of lymphopenia after photon versus proton radiotherapy. Profiled with immunoSEQ multiplex PCR; TCRdb holds only in-frame clones, not every one. The sample consists of some 41,000 clones, 70% to 90% of them appearing once. This material consisted of peripheral blood, taken from a patient treated with proton-based radiotherapy. Receptors originate from a woman in her sixties or seventies with pancreatic cancer. Some clones in this sample may be carry-over from other donors' samples. Both conserved end residues are part of each CDR3. D genes are given only for firm matches. Expanded clones get a size class; other rows say once, few or many, or leave the size out.

D gene,CDR3 length,J gene,clone size,V gene,CDR3 DNA,CDR3 protein
TRBD1,18,TRBJ2-7,-,TRBV5-1,TGCGCCAGCAGCTTGACCTACCGGGACAGTCTAAGCTCCTACGAGCAGTACTTC,CASSLTYRDSLSSYEQYF
-,12,TRBJ1-4,-,TRBV28,TGTGCCAGCAGTCCCGGAAATGAAAAACTGTTTTTT,CASSPGNEKLFF
TRBD2,16,TRBJ2-7,few,TRBV6-5,TGTGCCAGCAGTTCGACTAGCGGGAGGCCCTTCTACGAGCAGTACTTC,CASSSTSGRPFYEQYF
-,13,TRBJ1-1,-,TRBV19,TGTGCCAGCGCGGAGGGGGAGGGCACTGAAGCTTTCTTT,CASAEGEGTEAFF
TRBD2,15,TRBJ2-1,-,TRBV6-5,TGTGCCAGCAGTGCAGGGACTAGCTCCTACAATGAGCAGTTCTTC,CASSAGTSSYNEQFF
TRBD1,13,TRBJ1-1,-,TRBV7-7,TGTGCTAGCAGCTATAGACAGGGGAGTGAAGCTTTCTTT,CASSYRQGSEAFF
-,12,TRBJ1-1,-,TRBV27,TGTGCCAGCAGTTTAGTGGCAGGTCGCGCTTTCTTT,CASSLVAGRAFF
TRBD2,14,TRBJ2-1,once,TRBV5-1,TGCGCCAGCAGCTTGGGACTAGCGGGAGCTGAGCAGTTCTTC,CASSLGLAGAEQFF
-,16,TRBJ2-2,-,TRBV5-5,TGTGCCAGCAGCTGGGGGGCGGACCATAACACCGGGGAGCTGTTTTTT,CASSWGADHNTGELFF
TRBD2,14,TRBJ2-7,few,TRBV29-1,TGCAGCGCTCACCTGGGGGCGGGAGGACAAGAGCAGTACTTC,CSAHLGAGGQEQYF
TRBD2,12,TRBJ2-1,-,TRBV28,TGTGCCAGCTTTAGCGGGCACAATGAGCAGTTCTTC,CASFSGHNEQFF
TRBD1,15,TRBJ2-2,once,TRBV30,TGTGCCTGGAGTTACAGGGGACCCAACACCGGGGAGCTGTTTTTT,CAWSYRGPNTGELFF
TRBD1,16,TRBJ1-1,-,TRBV5-5,TGTGCCAGCAGCGCCGGGACAGGGATAATGAACACTGAAGCTTTCTTT,CASSAGTGIMNTEAFF
-,14,TRBJ2-5,few,TRBV28,TGTGCCAGCAGTTTACGGGGTCCGGCAGAGACCCAGTACTTC,CASSLRGPAETQYF
-,11,TRBJ2-5,-,TRBV28,TGTGCCAGCAGGCTCCAAGAGACCCAGTACTTC,CASRLQETQYF
-,14,TRBJ2-5,few,TRBV7-9,TGTGCCAGCAGCTTAGCGGGAGTTGGGGAGACCCAGTACTTC,CASSLAGVGETQYF
-,15,TRBJ1-4,-,TRBV5-1,TGCGCCAGCAGCTTGGACGGGCTAACTAATGAAAAACTGTTTTTT,CASSLDGLTNEKLFF
-,13,TRBJ1-1,-,TRBV2,TGTGCCAGCAAGCTAGAGCCAAACACTGAAGCTTTCTTT,CASKLEPNTEAFF
-,13,TRBJ1-1,-,TRBV15,TGTGCCACCAGCAGCCAGACGAACACTGAAGCTTTCTTT,CATSSQTNTEAFF
-,15,TRBJ2-1,-,TRBV28,TGTGCCAGCAGTTTATACATCGGGGGGCGCAATGAGCAGTTCTTC,CASSLYIGGRNEQFF
-,14,TRBJ2-3,once,TRBV10-1,TGCGCCAGCAGTGAAACAGGGCAGGGAGATACGCAGTATTTT,CASSETGQGDTQYF
-,16,TRBJ2-1,-,TRBV6-6,TGTGCCAGCAGCCTTCATAGCGCGACCGCCTACAATGAGCAGTTCTTC,CASSLHSATAYNEQFF
-,14,TRBJ2-1,-,TRBV19,TGTGCCAGTGGAGCGGGCCAATCCTACAATGAGCAGTTCTTC,CASGAGQSYNEQFF
TRBD2,16,TRBJ2-1,-,TRBV11-3,TGTGCCAGCAGCCCGGGACTAGCGGGAGGGCCCGTTGAGCAGTTCTTC,CASSPGLAGGPVEQFF
TRBD1,15,TRBJ2-7,-,TRBV19,TGTGCCAGTAGTAGCTCCGGGACAGGGGTCTACGAGCAGTACTTC,CASSSSGTGVYEQYF
-,13,TRBJ1-4,-,TRBV27,TGTGCCAGCAGTTTCAGCGGGTTTGAAAAACTGTTTTTT,CASSFSGFEKLFF
-,15,TRBJ2-1,-,TRBV5-4,TGTGCCAGCAGCCGGGACTTCAGCTCCTACAATGAGCAGTTCTTC,CASSRDFSSYNEQFF
-,14,TRBJ2-5,-,TRBV28,TGTGCCAGCCGGGGGCCCGAAGAGGAGAAGACCCAGTACTTC,CASRGPEEEKTQYF
TRBD1,15,TRBJ2-1,-,TRBV28,TGTGCCAGCAGGTCAGAGGGACAGCCGAAAGATGAGCAGTTCTTC,CASRSEGQPKDEQFF
-,17,TRBJ2-6,-,TRBV2,TGTGCCAGCAGAGCCGGGACCGACTCCTACGGGGCCAACGTCCTGACTTTC,CASRAGTDSYGANVLTF
TRBD1,17,TRBJ1-2,-,TRBV27,TGTGCCAGCAGTGAAGTCCTCGCACAGGGGGTAAACTATGGCTACACCTTC,CASSEVLAQGVNYGYTF
-,13,TRBJ1-2,-,TRBV6-5,TGTGCCAGCAGTTACTCCGACGGCTATGGCTACACCTTC,CASSYSDGYGYTF
TRBD2,16,TRBJ2-5,-,TRBV4-2,TGTGCCAGCAGCCAAGATCGCGGGGGGTTCCAAGAGACCCAGTACTTC,CASSQDRGGFQETQYF
-,13,TRBJ2-2,-,TRBV2,TGTGCCAGCAGCGGACAGCCCGCCGGGGAGCTGTTTTTT,CASSGQPAGELFF
-,15,TRBJ1-5,once,TRBV6-5,TGTGCCAGCATCACACCCGGATTTAGCAATCAGCCCCAGCATTTT,CASITPGFSNQPQHF
-,14,TRBJ2-7,-,TRBV7-2,TGTGCCAGCAGCCCCCGGGCCTCTGGTCACGAGCAGTACTTC,CASSPRASGHEQYF
-,15,TRBJ2-7,-,TRBV28,TGTGCCAGCAGTTTACAGGGGTCAGAAGCCTACGAGCAGTACTTC,CASSLQGSEAYEQYF
-,14,TRBJ1-5,few,TRBV2,TGTGCCAGCAGGGGGGGCTGGGGCAATCAGCCCCAGCATTTT,CASRGGWGNQPQHF
-,14,TRBJ2-2,few,TRBV28,TGTGCCAGCAGGGGCGGACAGAACACCGGGGAGCTGTTTTTT,CASRGGQNTGELFF
TRBD2,18,TRBJ2-1,few,TRBV5-6,TGTGCCAGCAGCGGCAAAAGACTAGCGGGGCTTGCGTACAATGAGCAGTTCTTC,CASSGKRLAGLAYNEQFF
-,16,TRBJ2-1,-,TRBV27,TGTGCCAGCCAAGCGAGACTAGGAGGCTCCTACAATGAGCAGTTCTTC,CASQARLGGSYNEQFF
TRBD2,17,TRBJ2-1,-,TRBV6-4,TGTGCCAGCAGTGACGAATTCTTTAGCGGGAGTGGAAATGAGCAGTTCTTC,CASSDEFFSGSGNEQFF
-,14,TRBJ2-3,-,TRBV30,TGTGCCTGGAGTAGAGAAGCCGACACAGATACGCAGTATTTT,CAWSREADTDTQYF
-,14,TRBJ2-7,-,TRBV28,TGTGCCAGCACCCCCAGTACAGGGAATTTCGAGCAGTACTTC,CASTPSTGNFEQYF
-,15,TRBJ1-4,few,TRBV6-6,TGTGCCAGCAATACGAACCTCGCAACTAATGAAAAACTGTTTTTT,CASNTNLATNEKLFF
TRBD1,13,TRBJ1-2,few,TRBV10-1,TGCGCCAGCAGTGAGGGGACAGCCTATGGCTACACCTTC,CASSEGTAYGYTF
TRBD1,15,TRBJ1-4,once,TRBV5-1,TGCGCCAGCAGCTTGGGACAGGGAGAAAATGAAAAACTGTTTTTT,CASSLGQGENEKLFF
TRBD2,13,TRBJ2-7,once,TRBV7-2,TGTGCCAGCAGCTGGACTAGCGGTTACGAGCAGTACTTC,CASSWTSGYEQYF
-,14,TRBJ2-1,-,TRBV7-9,TGTGCCAGCAGCTTTAGGGGGGGTAGCGGGCCTAAGTTCTTC,CASSFRGGSGPKFF
-,15,TRBJ2-5,-,TRBV28,TGTGCCAGCAGTTTCGGAGGGAGAGGGGCAGAGACCCAGTACTTC,CASSFGGRGAETQYF
-,14,TRBJ1-1,-,TRBV11-2,TGTGCCAGCAGCCCAGGGCGGGCAGGTATTGAAGCTTTCTTT,CASSPGRAGIEAFF
-,15,TRBJ1-4,-,TRBV6-5,TGTGCCAGCAGTTACGGCGGAGCCGAAAATGAAAAACTGTTTTTT,CASSYGGAENEKLFF
-,12,TRBJ1-4,few,TRBV7-9,TGTGCCAGCAGCTTAAAAGATGAAAAACTGTTTTTT,CASSLKDEKLFF
-,13,TRBJ2-4,-,TRBV25-1,TGTGCCAGCAGTGACATGGGCCGGGACATTCAGTACTTC,CASSDMGRDIQYF
TRBD2,17,TRBJ2-2,-,TRBV29-1,TGCAGCGTTGGCGGGGGACTAGCGGGAGGTGTCACCGGGGAGCTGTTTTTT,CSVGGGLAGGVTGELFF
-,15,TRBJ2-3,-,TRBV11-2,TGTGCCAGCAGCTTAGATGGAACAAGCACAGATACGCAGTATTTT,CASSLDGTSTDTQYF
TRBD2,20,TRBJ2-3,-,TRBV6-1,TGTGCCAGCAGTGAAGTTCCGGGACTAGCGGGAGAGGGGTTAACAGATACGCAGTATTTT,CASSEVPGLAGEGLTDTQYF
-,12,TRBJ1-2,few,TRBV19,TGTGCCAGCAGCCAAGCTAACTATGGCTACACCTTC,CASSQANYGYTF